A selection of T cell receptor beta chains follows, all from one sample in a study of cytomegalovirus exposure and HLA in healthy donors. Sequencing was performed with immunoSEQ multiplex PCR; in TCRdb, only in-frame clones are kept and a portion is missing. The sample has roughly 170,000 clones, 75% to 90% seen once. The sequenced sample was PBMCs. Receptors originate from a man aged 50-60 years in good health and CMV-seronegative. The CDR3 runs from the conserved cysteine through the conserved F or W. A D gene is named only where the DNA matches it firmly. Clone size is not always given. Where it is, it says once, few, many or a class for expanded clones.

>TRBD1|once|TRBV18|TRBJ2-7|14
CASDRTGGADEQYF
TGTGCCAGCGACAGGACAGGGGGCGCCGACGAGCAGTACTTC
>NA|NA|TRBV10-2|TRBJ1-2|13
CASTFQGLPGYTF
TGCGCCAGCACGTTCCAGGGCCTTCCGGGCTACACCTTC
>NA|NA|TRBV28|TRBJ1-4|18
CASSPPRRVVEANEKLFF
TGTGCCAGCAGCCCCCCCCGCAGGGTGGTTGAGGCTAATGAAAAACTGTTTTTT
>NA|few|TRBV7-2|TRBJ1-2|13
CASSLGHTYGYTF
TGTGCCAGCAGCTTAGGACACACCTATGGCTACACCTTC
>NA|NA|TRBV5-4|TRBJ2-7|14
CASATGRYSYEQYF
TGTGCCAGCGCAACAGGTAGATACTCCTACGAGCAGTACTTC
>TRBD1|NA|TRBV27|TRBJ2-6|15
CASSVRGSGANVLTF
TGTGCCAGCAGTGTCAGGGGGTCCGGGGCCAACGTCCTGACTTTC
>TRBD2|NA|TRBV7-8|TRBJ2-7|14
CASSLERGLYEQYF
TGTGCCAGCAGCTTAGAGCGGGGGCTATACGAGCAGTACTTC
>NA|NA|TRBV7-2|TRBJ1-5|14
CASSFSGSNQPQHF
TGTGCCAGCAGCTTCTCGGGGAGCAATCAGCCCCAGCATTTT
>TRBD1|NA|TRBV27|TRBJ2-5|14
CASRGQGVRETQYF
TGTGCCAGCAGGGGACAGGGGGTCCGAGAGACCCAGTACTTC
>TRBD1|NA|TRBV5-4|TRBJ2-2|13
CASSPQGAGELFF
TGTGCCAGCAGCCCTCAGGGGGCCGGGGAGCTGTTTTTT
>NA|NA|TRBV7-2|TRBJ2-7|14
CASRVFASSYEQYF
TGTGCCAGCAGGGTCTTTGCGAGCTCCTACGAGCAGTACTTC
>TRBD1|NA|TRBV18|TRBJ1-4|15
CASSPVTGRNEKLFF
TGTGCCAGCTCACCCGTGACAGGGAGGAATGAAAAACTGTTTTTT
>TRBD1|NA|TRBV2|TRBJ1-1|15
CASRPDRGRNTEAFF
TGTGCCAGCAGGCCCGACAGGGGGCGCAACACTGAAGCTTTCTTT
>TRBD2|NA|TRBV28|TRBJ2-7|15
CASSPGLAGIYEQYF
TGTGCCAGCAGCCCCGGGCTAGCGGGTATCTACGAGCAGTACTTC
>NA|few|TRBV6-5|TRBJ1-3|11
CASTVGNTIYF
TGTGCCAGCACAGTCGGAAACACCATATATTTT
>TRBD1|NA|TRBV9|TRBJ1-1|14
CASSRDRGNTEAFF
TGTGCCAGCAGTCGGGACAGGGGCAACACTGAAGCTTTCTTT
>TRBD2|once|TRBV11-3|TRBJ2-4|19
CASSLDLLAGEQAKNIQYF
TGTGCCAGCAGCTTAGATCTACTAGCGGGGGAACAAGCCAAAAACATTCAGTACTTC
>NA|once|TRBV7-2|TRBJ1-2|14
CASSQAERVYGYTF
TGTGCCAGCAGCCAGGCGGAGAGGGTCTATGGCTACACCTTC
>TRBD2|NA|TRBV28|TRBJ2-3|17
CASSSSASGGITDTQYF
TGTGCCAGCAGTTCATCGGCTAGCGGGGGGATCACAGATACGCAGTATTTT
>NA|NA|TRBV28|TRBJ2-2|15
CASSLIGTLGGELFF
TGTGCCAGCAGTCTCATCGGGACTCTGGGGGGGGAGCTGTTTTTT